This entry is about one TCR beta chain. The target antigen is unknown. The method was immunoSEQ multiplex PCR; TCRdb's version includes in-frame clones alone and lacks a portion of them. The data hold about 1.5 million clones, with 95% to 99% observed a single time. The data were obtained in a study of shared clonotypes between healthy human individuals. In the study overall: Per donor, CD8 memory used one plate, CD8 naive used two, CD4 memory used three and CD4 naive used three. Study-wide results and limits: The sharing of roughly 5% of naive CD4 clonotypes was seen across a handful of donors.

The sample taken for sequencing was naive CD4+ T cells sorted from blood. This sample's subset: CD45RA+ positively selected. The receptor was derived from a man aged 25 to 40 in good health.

CDR3 DNA sequence: TGTGCCAGCTCATCCGGGTCTAGCGGGCGTGTGTACAATGAGCAGTTCTTC. It specifies CASSSGSSGRVYNEQFF. The rearrangement links TRBV18 to TRBJ2-1; the match to TRBD2 covers 8 bases. J was trimmed by 4 bases and V by 5 bases; bases with no gene match: 13. Germline assignment: CDR1 KGHSH and CDR2 LQKENI. The CDR3 is made up of 17 amino acids.